A single sample is the source of the 20 T cell receptor beta chains below, sequenced in a study of T cells in Graves' hyperthyroidism and ophthalmopathy. TCR beta CDR3 regions were amplified from RNA. Initially, a first-round RT-PCR of the TCR CDR3 employed the HTBI primer set. TCRdb reanalysed the multiplex PCR reads using MiXCR and keeps one entry per CDR3 protein. Of approximately 430,000 distinct CDR3 sequences in the sample, roughly 14% are singletons; the top ten hold roughly 7.4%. Sequencing used blood. The receptors shown here come from a woman younger than 35 with Graves' hyperthyroidism.

This clonotype was seen a few times. The V gene is TRBV6-9, the J gene TRBJ1-1; a weak D match, TRBD1 (6 bases). V lost 8 bases, J lost 7 bases, and 8 bases lay in between. Germline CDR1 reads MNHGY; CDR2 reads SVAAGI. The CDR3 sequence is 10 residues long. CDR3 nucleotides: TGTGCCAGCCAGGGGTATGAAGCTTTCTTT. Its translation: CASQGYEAFF.

V is TRBV7-3 and J is TRBJ2-3, with 8 bases matching TRBD2. Germline CDR1 is SGHTA and CDR2 is FQGTGA. V was pared by 4 bases and J by 5 bases, with 11 bases of the junction left unmatched. The CDR3 is 16 residues long. The CDR3 DNA sequence: TGTGCCAGCAGCTCCTCGGGTGGTAGCGGGGAAGATACGCAGTATTTT. This codes for CASSSSGGSGEDTQYF.

A word on this clonotype: A much larger clonotype is one base distant, so this may be a read error. The chain couples TRBV30 to TRBJ1-3; D remains ambiguous. Trimming cost V 5 bases and J 0 bases, with 8 bases left between them. CDR1 and CDR2 from the germline V gene are GTSNPN and SVGIG (reference sequence). The CDR3 is 13 amino acids. CDR3 amino acids: CAWRPDSGNTIYF. DNA of the CDR3: TGTGCCTGGCGGCCAGACTCTGGAAACACCATATATTTT.

The table lists this clonotype with many counts. V usage is TRBV27 and J usage is TRBJ1-2, with TRBD1 matching over 7 bases. The CDR3 consists of 18 residues. Germline assignment: CDR1 MNHEY and CDR2 SMNVEV (reference sequence). Trimming took 5 bases from V and 6 from J; bases not matched to a gene: 21. CDR3 region: CASSPPFFSRGRDNGYTF. CDR3 nucleotide sequence: TGTGCCAGCAGTCCCCCGTTTTTTTCAAGGGGGCGCGATAATGGCTACACCTTC.

This clonotype was detected ten times or more. V usage is TRBV10-3 and J usage is TRBJ1-3, with 9 bases lining up with TRBD1. The germline V gene has CDR1 ENHRY and CDR2 SYGVKD. The V and J ends lost 6 bases and 4 bases, in that order; junction bases with no gene match: 10. This CDR3 has 16 residues. The CDR3 spells CAIRRWDRDGGNTIYF. The CDR3 DNA is TGTGCCATCAGGCGATGGGACAGGGATGGAGGAAACACCATATATTTT.

This clonotype was seen at least ten times. The chain couples TRBV29-1 to TRBJ2-7; possibly TRBD2 for D (6 bases). V was clipped by 6 bases and J by 3 bases, with 12 bases between them. Germline V gene sequence: CDR1 SQVTM, CDR2 ANQGSEA. The CDR3 is 12 residues long. CDR3 coding DNA: TGCAGCGTGGCTCTGGGGGGCTACGAGCAGTACTTC. It is translated as CSVALGGYEQYF.

This clonotype was counted at least ten times. The chain carries TRBV10-3 and TRBJ2-7, with a weak D call TRBD1 (7 bases). The V end was cut by 4 bases, the J end by 2 bases, with 15 bases between. Per the germline V gene, CDR1 is ENHRY and CDR2 is SYGVKD. The CDR3 is 15 residues long. The CDR3 DNA follows: TGTGCCATCAGTGGGAGGGACAGTGGACCCTACGAGCAGTACTTC. Encoded protein: CAISGRDSGPYEQYF.

In this sample, this clonotype turned up a few times. Just one base apart from a much larger clone, this may be a read error. The chain employs TRBV20-1 and TRBJ2-7; 7 nucleotides agree with TRBD2. The germline gives CDR1 DFQATT, CDR2 SNEGSKA (reference sequence). Germline trimming cut 6 bases from V and 6 bases from J; bases unmatched to any gene: 5. This CDR3 is 11 amino acids long. The CDR3 bases are TGCAGTGCGGGGCCGGGGGGCGAGCAGTACTTC. Translated, it gives CSAGPGGEQYF.

This clonotype was counted many times. The chain recombines TRBV11-2 with TRBJ1-3; D uncertain. With 5 bases removed from V and 0 bases from J, the gap between germline ends came to 17 bases. The CDR3 loop spans 17 amino acids. CDR1 and CDR2 (germline): SGHAT, FQNNGV. The CDR3 bases are TGTGCCAGCAGCCGCAGTTTTCCCGGGATCTCTGGAAACACCATATATTTT. It specifies CASSRSFPGISGNTIYF.

This clonotype has ten or more counts. This chain links TRBV19 with TRBJ1-1; D is possibly TRBD1 (6 bases). The CDR3 is 14 residues long. Trimming took off 4 bases at V and 10 bases at J, with 19 bases between the two ends. The germline gives CDR1 LNHDA, CDR2 SQIVND (reference sequence). In nucleotides, the CDR3 is TGTGCCAGTAGTACGGGTGACAGGATGTATGGAGCTTTCTTT. It encodes CASSTGDRMYGAFF.

This clonotype has a count of ten or more. The V gene is TRBV7-3, the J gene TRBJ2-2; D call uncertain. The V gene's germline CDR1 is SGHTA and CDR2 FQGTGA. V was trimmed by 1 base and J by 3 bases, leaving 18 bases between them. The CDR3 totals 18 residues. The CDR3 DNA reads as TGTGCCAGCAGCTTAAGACGGCGGCAGCCTTTGGACACCGGGGAGCTGTTTTTT. Its translation: CASSLRRRQPLDTGELFF.

V gene TRBV5-1 combines with J gene TRBJ2-3; 10 nucleotides line up with TRBD1. The trim removed 4 bases at V and 1 base at J, leaving 6 bases unmatched. CDR3 size: 16 residues. Per germline, CDR1 SGHRS and CDR2 YFSETQ. The CDR3 sequence is CASSMRQGAGTDTQYF. The DNA for the CDR3 is TGCGCCAGCAGCATGAGACAGGGGGCGGGCACAGATACGCAGTATTTT.

In this sample, this clonotype turned up once. The chain couples TRBV28 to TRBJ2-7; 7 nucleotides match TRBD1. V shed 5 bases and J 1 base; nucleotides not matched to a gene: 5. The CDR3 contains 14 residues. CDR1 MDHEN and CDR2 SYDVKM come from the germline V gene. This CDR3 reads CASSRLQGSYEQYF. The CDR3, as DNA: TGTGCCAGCAGTAGGTTACAGGGGTCCTACGAGCAGTACTTC.

V is TRBV20-1 and J is TRBJ2-7; 7 nucleotides align to TRBD1. This CDR3 spans 14 amino acids. Unmatched junction bases numbered 7, after V lost 5 bases and J lost 0 bases. Germline lookup yields CDR1 DFQATT and CDR2 SNEGSKA (reference sequence). For the CDR3, the DNA is TGCAGTGCTGGAACGGACAGGTACTCCTACGAGCAGTACTTC. Its protein is CSAGTDRYSYEQYF.

This clonotype was counted ten times or more. The J gene is TRBJ2-1, the V gene TRBV12-3 or TRBV12-4, with TRBD2 as a possible D gene (6 bases). Trimming stripped 7 bases from V and 10 bases from J, with 14 bases between. The CDR3 covers 12 residues. CDR3 DNA: TGTGCCAGCACCTGGGGGGACGGGGAGCAGTTCTTC. It codes for CASTWGDGEQFF.

Turning to this clonotype: Since a much larger clone is just one base distant, this may be a read error. The J gene is TRBJ1-5, the V gene TRBV7-2, with 7 bases matching TRBD1. CDR1 and CDR2 from the germline V gene are SGHTA and FQGNSA. The junction had 6 bases not matched to a gene; V was cut back by 1 base and J by 9 bases. This CDR3 has 14 amino acids. The CDR3 reads CASSLEGGGRPQHF. DNA for the CDR3: TGTGCCAGCAGCTTAGAAGGGGGCGGTCGGCCCCAGCATTTT.

This clonotype was counted at least ten times. The chain has TRBV9 and TRBJ2-2; D unresolved. V gave up 3 bases and J gave up 1 base, with 13 bases separating them. Germline CDR1 reads SGDLS; CDR2 reads YYNGEE. The CDR3 totals 16 residues. The chain's CDR3 is CASSALRWGNTGELFF. The DNA for the CDR3 is TGTGCCAGCAGCGCCTTGAGGTGGGGGAACACCGGGGAGCTGTTTTTT.

The sample holds many counts of this clonotype. The CDR3 sequence is CASSPDGLAGYNEQFF. The CDR3 nucleotides read TGTGCCAGCAGCCCTGATGGGCTAGCGGGCTACAATGAGCAGTTCTTC. V gene TRBV7-3 combines with J gene TRBJ2-1; 8 bases line up with TRBD2. The CDR3 runs 16 residues. Germline V gene lookup returns CDR1 SGHTA and CDR2 FQGTGA. V shed 5 bases, J shed 3 bases, and the junction held 9 bases outside the gene matches. The variable domain in full, completed from reference TRBV7-3 and TRBJ2-1, reads GAGVSQTPSNKVTEKGKYVELRCDPISGHTALYWYRQSLGQGPEFLIYFQGTGAADDSGLPNDRFFAVRPEGSVSTLKIQRTERGDSAVYLCASSPDGLAGYNEQFFGPGTRLTVL.

This clonotype was counted at least ten times. This chain links TRBV3-1 with TRBJ2-3; the D gene is possibly TRBD2 (6 bases). Trimming shortened V by 4 bases and J by 1 base, and 9 bases separated the two germline ends. CDR3 length: 14 amino acids. Germline V lookup: CDR1 LGHDT, CDR2 YNNKEL (reference sequence). CDR3 residues: CASSRTIGTDTQYF. The DNA of the CDR3 is TGTGCCAGCAGCCGGACTATTGGCACAGATACGCAGTATTTT.

This clonotype was picked up many times. The V call is TRBV11-1, the J call TRBJ2-7, with D tentatively TRBD2 (6 bases). The germline V gene encodes CDR1 SGHAT and CDR2 FQDESV (reference sequence). The CDR3 loop spans 16 amino acids. Deletions cut 6 bases from V and 3 bases from J, with 21 bases between. For the CDR3, the DNA is TGTGCCAGCAGTGGTGCGGGGAGTCTCGGTGTCTACGAGCAGTACTTC. Translation gives CASSGAGSLGVYEQYF.